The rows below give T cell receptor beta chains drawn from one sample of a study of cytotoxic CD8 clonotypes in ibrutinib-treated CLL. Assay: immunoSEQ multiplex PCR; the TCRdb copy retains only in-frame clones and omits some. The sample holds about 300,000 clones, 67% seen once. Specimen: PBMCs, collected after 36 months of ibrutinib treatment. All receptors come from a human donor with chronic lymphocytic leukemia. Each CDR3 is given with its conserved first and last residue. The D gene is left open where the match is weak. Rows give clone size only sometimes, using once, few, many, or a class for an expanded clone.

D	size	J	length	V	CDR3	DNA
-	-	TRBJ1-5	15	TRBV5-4	CASSLWGTGGEPQHF	TGTGCCAGCAGCTTGTGGGGAACGGGGGGGGAGCCCCAGCATTTT
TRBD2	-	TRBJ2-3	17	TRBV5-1	CASSLGLAGATTDTQYF	TGCGCCAGCAGCTTGGGACTAGCGGGGGCGACCACAGATACGCAGTATTTT
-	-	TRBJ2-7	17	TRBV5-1	CASSLGMAGAVPYEQYF	TGCGCCAGCAGCTTGGGGATGGCGGGTGCGGTGCCCTACGAGCAGTACTTC
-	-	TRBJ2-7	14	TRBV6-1	CASSEGTAVYEQYF	TGTGCCAGCAGTGAAGGGACAGCTGTCTACGAGCAGTACTTC
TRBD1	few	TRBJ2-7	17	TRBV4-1	CASSQPPGTAVSYEQYF	TGCGCCAGCAGCCAACCGCCAGGGACAGCCGTTTCCTACGAGCAGTACTTC
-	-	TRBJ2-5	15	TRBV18	CASSPPPPYQETQYF	TGTGCCAGCTCACCACCGCCGCCATACCAAGAGACCCAGTACTTC
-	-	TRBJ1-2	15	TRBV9	CASGLSSDIYYGYTF	TGTGCCAGTGGCCTCTCCTCGGACATATACTATGGCTACACCTTC
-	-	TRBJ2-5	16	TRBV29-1	CSVEAQRGFAGETQYF	TGCAGCGTTGAAGCCCAGAGGGGCTTTGCCGGCGAGACCCAGTACTTC
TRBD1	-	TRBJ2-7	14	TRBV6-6	CASSYETGRYEQYF	TGTGCCAGCAGTTACGAGACAGGGCGCTACGAGCAGTACTTC
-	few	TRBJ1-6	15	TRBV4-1	CASSQEVTGNSPLHF	TGCGCCAGCAGCCAAGAGGTAACGGGAAATTCACCCCTCCACTTT
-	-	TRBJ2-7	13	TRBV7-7	CASSLVPGYEQYF	TGTGCCAGCAGCTTAGTTCCAGGGTACGAGCAGTACTTC
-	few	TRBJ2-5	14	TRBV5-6	CASSLDRRRETQYF	TGTGCCAGCAGCCTAGACAGGCGGCGGGAGACCCAGTACTTC
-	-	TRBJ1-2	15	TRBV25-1	CASSEGGGLNYGYTF	TGTGCCAGCAGTGAAGGGGGAGGGCTGAACTATGGCTACACCTTC
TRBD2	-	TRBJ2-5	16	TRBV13	CASSASLAGGKETQYF	TGTGCCAGCAGCGCGAGTCTAGCGGGGGGGAAAGAGACCCAGTACTTC
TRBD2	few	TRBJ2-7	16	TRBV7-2	CASSLPGGTFTYEQYF	TGTGCCAGCAGCCTACCGGGAGGGACTTTTACCTACGAGCAGTACTTC
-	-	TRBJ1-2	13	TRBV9	CASSVSGPYGYTF	TGTGCCAGCAGCGTCTCGGGCCCCTATGGCTACACCTTC
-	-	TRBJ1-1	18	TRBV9	CASSVSSDRPAMNTEAFF	TGTGCCAGCAGCGTGTCCTCGGATCGGCCAGCCATGAACACTGAAGCTTTCTTT
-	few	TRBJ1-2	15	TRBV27	CASSRTQPLLDGYTF	TGTGCCAGCAGTAGGACACAGCCTCTGTTGGATGGCTACACCTTC
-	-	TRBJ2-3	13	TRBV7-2	CASSFMRMDTQYF	TGTGCCAGCAGCTTCATGAGGATGGATACGCAGTATTTT
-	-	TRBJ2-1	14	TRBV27	CASSPQTAYNEQFF	TGTGCCAGCAGTCCCCAGACAGCTTACAATGAGCAGTTCTTC
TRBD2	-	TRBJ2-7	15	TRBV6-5	CASSSTSGGAYEQYF	TGTGCCAGCAGTTCCACTAGCGGGGGGGCCTACGAGCAGTACTTC
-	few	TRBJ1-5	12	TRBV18	CASSPPGQPQHF	TGTGCCAGCTCACCCCCAGGTCAGCCCCAGCATTTT
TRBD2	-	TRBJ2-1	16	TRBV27	CASSFRTSSSYNEQFF	TGTGCCAGCAGTTTCCGGACTAGTAGCTCCTACAATGAGCAGTTCTTC
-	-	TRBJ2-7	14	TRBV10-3	CAISARQGEYEQYF	TGTGCCATCAGTGCAAGGCAGGGAGAATACGAGCAGTACTTC
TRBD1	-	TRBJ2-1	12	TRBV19	CATMTGGNEQFF	TGTGCCACCATGACAGGGGGCAATGAGCAGTTCTTC
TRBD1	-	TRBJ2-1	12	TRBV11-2	CASSLETGVEFF	TGTGCCAGCAGCTTAGAAACAGGGGTGGAGTTCTTC
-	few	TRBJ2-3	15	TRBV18	CASSQGGARTDTQYF	TGTGCCAGCTCACAGGGCGGGGCCCGCACAGATACGCAGTATTTT
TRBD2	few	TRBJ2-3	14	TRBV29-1	CSVVAGGYTDTQYF	TGCAGCGTTGTAGCGGGAGGTTACACAGATACGCAGTATTTT
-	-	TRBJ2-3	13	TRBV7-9	CASSLALAETQYF	TGTGCCAGCAGCTTAGCGCTAGCAGAGACGCAGTATTTT
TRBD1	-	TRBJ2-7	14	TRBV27	CASSYSGQGYEQYF	TGTGCCAGCAGTTACTCGGGACAGGGCTACGAGCAGTACTTC
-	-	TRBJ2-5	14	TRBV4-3	CASSQEYREETQYF	TGCGCCAGCAGCCAAGAGTACAGGGAAGAGACCCAGTACTTC
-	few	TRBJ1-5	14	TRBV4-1	CASSQANRYKPQHF	TGCGCCAGCAGCCAAGCGAACCGTTATAAGCCCCAGCATTTT
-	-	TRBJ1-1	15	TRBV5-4	CASSLVSGRNTEAFF	TGTGCCAGCAGCTTGGTCTCGGGGAGGAACACTGAAGCTTTCTTT
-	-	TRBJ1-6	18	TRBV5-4	CASSLAPRAGVKHSPLHF	TGTGCCAGCAGCTTGGCTCCGAGGGCGGGGGTCAAGCATTCACCCCTCCACTTT
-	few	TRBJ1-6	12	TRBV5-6	CASSLTGTPLHF	TGTGCCAGCAGCTTAACAGGGACACCCCTCCACTTT
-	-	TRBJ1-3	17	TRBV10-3	CAISESYRGLSGNTIYF	TGTGCCATCAGTGAGTCGTATCGGGGCCTCTCTGGAAACACCATATATTTT
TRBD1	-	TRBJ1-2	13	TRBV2	CASSVETGVLYTF	TGTGCCAGCAGTGTGGAGACAGGGGTTCTCTACACCTTC
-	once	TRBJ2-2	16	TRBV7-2	CASSLESPANTGELFF	TGTGCCAGCAGCTTAGAGTCACCCGCGAACACCGGGGAGCTGTTTTTT
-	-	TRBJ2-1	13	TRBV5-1	CASSLAKGDLEFF	TGCGCCAGCAGCTTGGCCAAGGGGGATCTCGAGTTCTTC
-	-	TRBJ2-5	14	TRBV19	CASRASRDSGAQYF	TGTGCCAGTAGGGCCTCGCGGGACTCCGGGGCCCAGTACTTC
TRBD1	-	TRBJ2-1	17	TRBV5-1	CASSYRGLMVSRNEQFF	TGCGCCAGCAGCTACAGGGGGCTGATGGTATCGAGAAATGAGCAGTTCTTC
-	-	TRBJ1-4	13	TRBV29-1	CSVQGPPNEKLFF	TGCAGCGTTCAAGGGCCTCCTAATGAAAAACTGTTTTTT
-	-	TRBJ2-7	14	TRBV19	CASSIQGASYEQYF	TGTGCCAGTAGTATTCAGGGAGCTTCCTACGAGCAGTACTTC
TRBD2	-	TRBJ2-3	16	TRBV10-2	CASRGGTSGASDTQYF	TGCGCCAGCAGGGGGGGGACTAGCGGGGCATCAGATACGCAGTATTTT
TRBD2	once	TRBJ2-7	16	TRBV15	CATSRGLAGTYYEQYF	TGTGCCACCAGCAGGGGACTAGCGGGAACCTACTACGAGCAGTACTTC
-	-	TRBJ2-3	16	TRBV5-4	CASSPRRQASTDTQYF	TGTGCCAGCAGCCCTAGGAGACAGGCTAGCACAGATACGCAGTATTTT
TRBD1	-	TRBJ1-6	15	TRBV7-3	CASSLGTGINSPLHF	TGTGCCAGCAGCTTAGGGACAGGGATTAATTCACCCCTCCACTTT
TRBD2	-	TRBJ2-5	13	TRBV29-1	CSAPTSGGETQYF	TGCAGCGCCCCGACTAGCGGGGGAGAGACCCAGTACTTC
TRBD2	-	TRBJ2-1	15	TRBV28	CASTPGLAGLREQFF	TGTGCCAGCACGCCCGGACTAGCGGGATTAAGGGAGCAGTTCTTC
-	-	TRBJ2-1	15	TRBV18	CASSRGGGPHNEQFF	TGTGCCAGCTCACGCGGTGGGGGGCCTCACAATGAGCAGTTCTTC
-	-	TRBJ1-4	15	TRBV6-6	CASSYSLSSDKKLFF	TGTGCCAGCAGTTACTCACTTAGCTCAGACAAAAAACTGTTTTTT
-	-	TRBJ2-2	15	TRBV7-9	CASSLKLRNTGELFF	TGTGCCAGCAGCTTAAAGCTACGAAACACCGGGGAGCTGTTTTTT